These 28 T cell receptor beta chains originate from one sample sequenced in a study of blood T cell repertoires in COVID-19. The method was immunoSEQ multiplex PCR; TCRdb's version includes in-frame clones alone and lacks a portion of them. Of 250,000 to 300,000 clones listed, roughly 85% were seen once; the top ten hold roughly 4.6%. Sequencing was carried out using peripheral blood. The receptor set was obtained from a man aged 45-65 years with active or convalescent COVID-19.

The rearrangement links TRBV14 to TRBJ1-1, with unresolved D. V shed 0 bases and J shed 1 base, with 6 bases lying between them. The CDR3 is made up of 14 amino acids. The germline V gene encodes CDR1 SGHDN and CDR2 FVKESK. In nucleotides, the CDR3 is TGTGCCAGCAGCCAAGATCGTTGGAACACTGAAGCTTTCTTT. This gives the protein CASSQDRWNTEAFF. The variable domain in full, with the rest retrieved from reference TRBV14 and TRBJ1-1, is EAGVTQFPSHSVIEKGQTVTLRCDPISGHDNLYWYRRVMGKEIKFLLHFVKESKQDESGMPNNRFLAERTGGTYSTLKVQPAELEDSGVYFCASSQDRWNTEAFFGQGTRLTVV.

The J gene is TRBJ2-3, the V gene TRBV2; D possibly corresponds to TRBD2 (5 bases). This CDR3 region has 13 residues. V gave up 11 bases and J gave up 2 bases, with 14 bases separating them. Germline V gene sequence: CDR1 SNHLY, CDR2 FYNNEI. The CDR3 DNA sequence: TGTGCCGGATACAGCGGATACACAGATACGCAGTATTTT. Encoded protein: CAGYSGYTDTQYF.

V and J are TRBV28 and TRBJ1-1; tentative D call: TRBD1 (6 bases). Germline CDR1 is MDHEN and CDR2 is SYDVKM. Trimming shortened V by 5 bases and J by 1 base, and 17 bases separated the two germline ends. The CDR3 has 16 residues. The CDR3 reads CASSRPQGRRNTEAFF. DNA for the CDR3: TGTGCCAGCAGTCGCCCACAGGGAAGGAGGAACACTGAAGCTTTCTTT.

The chain is built from TRBV15 and TRBJ1-1; TRBD1 matches 12 bases. The CDR3 sequence is 16 residues long. The germline gives CDR1 LNHNV, CDR2 YYDKDF (reference sequence). The V gene end was trimmed by 3 bases and the J gene end by 5 bases; junction bases not matched to a gene: 7. CDR3 DNA: TGTGCCACCAGCAGTTGGGACAGGGGGCGTTTTACTGAAGCTTTCTTT. This gives the protein CATSSWDRGRFTEAFF. The whole variable domain, filled in from reference TRBV15 and TRBJ1-1, reads DAMVIQNPRYQVTQFGKPVTLSCSQTLNHNVMYWYQQKSSQAPKLLFHYYDKDFNNEADTPDNFQSRRPNTSFCFLDIRSPGLGDTAMYLCATSSWDRGRFTEAFFGQGTRLTVV.

The chain carries TRBV18 and TRBJ2-3; 10 bases match TRBD2. CDR3 size: 17 residues. Germline-derived CDR1 and CDR2 are KGHSH and LQKENI. The V and J ends lost 0 bases and 0 bases, in that order; junction bases with no gene match: 3. The CDR3 nucleotides are TGTGCCAGCTCACCACCCACTAGCGGGACGAGCACAGATACGCAGTATTTT. Translated, it gives CASSPPTSGTSTDTQYF. The full variable domain, its missing parts supplied by reference TRBV18 and TRBJ2-3, is NAGVMQNPRHLVRRRGQEARLRCSPMKGHSHVYWYRQLPEEGLKFMVYLQKENIIDESGMPKERFSAEFPKEGPSILRIQQVVRGDSAAYFCASSPPTSGTSTDTQYFGPGTRLTVL.

This chain uses TRBV2 with TRBJ1-1; no definite D call. CDR3 size: 15 residues. CDR1 SNHLY and CDR2 FYNNEI come from the germline V gene. V lost 6 bases to trimming and J lost 2 bases, with 16 bases between them. The CDR3 DNA is TGTGCCAGCAGAATGGAGGGCCCACGAAACACTGAAGCTTTCTTT. It is translated as CASRMEGPRNTEAFF.

Here the CDR3 reads CASSFMMAQRDTQYF. As DNA, the CDR3 is TGTGCCAGCAGCTTCATGATGGCGCAGAGGGATACGCAGTATTTT. V gene TRBV7-2 combines with J gene TRBJ2-3; D is ambiguous. CDR1 and CDR2 (germline): SGHTA, FQGNSA. The CDR3 runs 15 residues. Trimming cost V 3 bases and J 6 bases, with 16 bases left between them.

This clone has only one observation. CDR3 protein: CSVGDHRGNYEQYF. The CDR3 nucleotides read TGCAGCGTTGGCGACCACAGGGGGAACTACGAGCAGTACTTC. The chain uses TRBV29-1 and TRBJ2-7, with 8 bases that match TRBD1. CDR1 and CDR2 (germline): SQVTM, ANQGSEA. J gave up 3 bases and V 4 bases, and 8 bases lay outside the gene matches. The CDR3 totals 14 residues.

The rearrangement joins TRBV6-5 to TRBJ1-1, with 7 bases that match TRBD1. Germline CDR1 MNHEY, CDR2 SVGAGI. V was pared by 6 bases and J by 4 bases, with 8 bases of the junction left unmatched. This CDR3 has 14 residues. CDR3 bases: TGTGCCAGCAGGATACTAGGGGGCACCACTGAAGCTTTCTTT. This sequence encodes CASRILGGTTEAFF.

This clone occurred once. The J gene is TRBJ1-1, the V gene TRBV6-5, with D perhaps matching TRBD1 (6 bases). The CDR3 totals 14 residues. Looked up from germline, CDR1 is MNHEY and CDR2 is SVGAGI. The ends were cut back, 0 bases at V and 11 bases at J, with 16 bases in the middle. The DNA of the CDR3 is TGTGCCAGCAGTTACTCGACTTTCGGCAGGGGTGCTTTCTTT. Amino acids: CASSYSTFGRGAFF.

The genes are TRBV28 and TRBJ1-5, with 7 bases matching TRBD1. Trimming took 3 bases from V and 1 from J; bases not matched to a gene: 3. CDR1 is MDHEN, CDR2 SYDVKM, per germline. The CDR3 sequence is 15 residues long. The CDR3 protein is CASSLRGGSNQPQHF. The CDR3 DNA follows: TGTGCCAGCAGTTTGAGAGGGGGCAGCAATCAGCCCCAGCATTTT.

This clone was detected once. The gene calls are TRBV11-1 and TRBJ2-5; 9 bases align to TRBD2. J was trimmed by 2 bases and V by 3 bases; bases with no gene match: 4. The CDR3 is made up of 15 amino acids. CDR1 is SGHAT and CDR2 is FQDESV in the germline V gene (reference sequence). This chain's CDR3 is CASSFAGGRQETQYF. CDR3 nucleotides: TGTGCCAGCAGCTTCGCGGGAGGGCGGCAAGAGACCCAGTACTTC. Full variable domain (remainder filled in from reference TRBV11-1 and TRBJ2-5): EAEVAQSPRYKITEKSQAVAFWCDPISGHATLYWYRQILGQGPELLVQFQDESVVDDSQLPKDRFSAERLKGVDSTLKIQPAELGDSAMYLCASSFAGGRQETQYFGPGTRLLVL.

The chain uses TRBV19 and TRBJ1-2; perhaps TRBD1 as D (5 bases). V gave up 7 bases and J gave up 2 bases, with 17 bases separating them. CDR1 LNHDA and CDR2 SQIVND come from the germline V gene (reference sequence). This CDR3 contains 15 residues. CDR3: CASIPGGRTNYGYTF. The CDR3, as DNA: TGTGCCAGTATCCCCGGGGGACGGACGAACTATGGCTACACCTTC.

The V call is TRBV30, the J call TRBJ1-3; D is possibly TRBD1 (6 bases). The V gene lost 4 bases and the J gene lost 4 bases, with 11 bases spanning the gap. The CDR3 totals 13 residues. The germline CDR1 and CDR2 sequences are GTSNPN and SVGIG (reference sequence). The CDR3 DNA sequence: TGTGCCTGGAACAGGGAAGACGGAAACACCATATATTTT. The encoded protein is CAWNREDGNTIYF.

The chain recombines TRBV27 with TRBJ1-5; 9 bases fit TRBD1. V dropped 4 bases and J dropped 6; count of bases not matched to a gene: 7. The CDR3 loop spans 15 amino acids. Germline V gene lookup returns CDR1 MNHEY and CDR2 SMNVEV (reference sequence). Here the CDR3 reads CASSSDRGWSQPQHF. CDR3 bases: TGTGCCAGCAGTTCGGACAGGGGTTGGTCTCAGCCCCAGCATTTT.

J is TRBJ2-1 and V is TRBV4-3; D remains unclear. CDR3 length equals 14 residues. Germline loops: CDR1 LGHNA, CDR2 YSLEER. V was shortened by 1 base and J by 9 bases, with 13 bases between the two germline ends. The CDR3 loop reads CASSQGLVRSEQFF. The CDR3 coding sequence is TGCGCCAGCAGCCAAGGGCTAGTTAGGTCTGAGCAGTTCTTC.

Here the CDR3 reads CASSLEGTAVSSPLHF. The CDR3, as DNA: TGTGCCAGCAGCTTGGAGGGGACAGCAGTCTCATCACCCCTCCACTTT. This chain links TRBV5-6 with TRBJ1-6; 7 bases map to TRBD1. The CDR3 length is 16 residues. Per germline, CDR1 SGHDT and CDR2 YYEEEE. With V trimmed by 0 bases and J by 10 bases, 10 bases remained unmatched.

This chain connects TRBV7-3 to TRBJ2-3; D remains unclear. The germline V gene encodes CDR1 SGHTA and CDR2 FQGTGA. Trimming pared 2 bases from V and 3 bases from J, leaving 12 bases between. The CDR3 covers 15 residues. The CDR3 reads CASSLGQHGTDTQYF. CDR3 sequence (DNA): TGTGCCAGCAGCTTAGGGCAGCATGGAACAGATACGCAGTATTTT.

The V gene is TRBV25-1, the J gene TRBJ2-1; D not resolved. V lost 5 bases to trimming and J lost 2 bases, with 13 bases between them. Germline values: CDR1 MGHDK, CDR2 SYGVNS. The CDR3 has 15 amino acids. CDR3 sequence reads: CASSSARSTYNEQFF. Here the CDR3 DNA reads TGTGCCAGCAGTTCCGCCCGGAGTACCTACAATGAGCAGTTCTTC.

The chain has TRBV5-3 and TRBJ2-3; D is possibly TRBD2 (5 bases). TRBV5-3 is reported as an ORF; its role is uncertain. Deletions cut 6 bases from V and 0 bases from J, with 8 bases between. The CDR3 is 13 amino acids. As DNA, the CDR3 is TGTGCCAGAAAACGGGAAAGCACAGATACGCAGTATTTT. This sequence encodes CARKRESTDTQYF.

This clone has only one observation. The chain is built from TRBV12-3 or TRBV12-4 and TRBJ1-4, with TRBD1 identical over 7 bases. The ends lost 5 bases at V and 12 bases at J; junction bases unmatched: 3. This CDR3 contains 11 residues. Here the CDR3 reads CASSTGQELFF. CDR3 DNA sequence: TGTGCCAGCAGTACCGGACAGGAACTGTTTTTT.

J is TRBJ2-4 and V is TRBV19; possibly TRBD1 for D (5 bases). V gave up 7 bases and J gave up 0 bases, with 19 bases separating them. Germline V gene lookup returns CDR1 LNHDA and CDR2 SQIVND (reference sequence). This CDR3 region has 17 residues. The CDR3 DNA sequence: TGTGCCAGTATTAAGACAGTGACTCGAATAGCCAAAAACATTCAGTACTTC. Amino acids: CASIKTVTRIAKNIQYF.

This clone showed up just a few times. The J gene is TRBJ2-7, the V gene TRBV7-2, with 7 bases aligning to TRBD2. Germline V gene data show CDR1 as SGHTA and CDR2 as FQGNSA. The CDR3 loop spans 13 amino acids. The trim removed 6 bases at V and 3 bases at J, leaving 5 bases unmatched. This CDR3 is CASSQRDDYEQYF. The CDR3 DNA sequence: TGTGCCAGCAGTCAGCGGGACGACTACGAGCAGTACTTC.

The V and J genes are TRBV29-1 and TRBJ2-1; 13 nucleotides line up with TRBD2. The V gene end was trimmed by 6 bases and the J gene end by 7 bases; junction bases not matched to a gene: 12. The germline CDR1 and CDR2 sequences are SQVTM and ANQGSEA. This CDR3 has 16 residues. For the CDR3, the DNA is TGCAGCGTCGCAAAAGGACTAGCGGGAGTTTCAAATGAGCAGTTCTTC. Its protein product is CSVAKGLAGVSNEQFF.

CDR3 in amino acids: CASSLSGGQNIQYF. The CDR3 DNA reads TGTGCCAGCAGCTTGTCGGGGGGCCAAAACATTCAGTACTTC. The gene calls are TRBV6-5 and TRBJ2-4; a weak D match, TRBD2 (7 bases). In germline, CDR1 is MNHEY, CDR2 SVGAGI. The CDR3 totals 14 residues. V was shortened by 6 bases and J by 5 bases, with 14 bases between the two germline ends.

This chain joins TRBV7-2 and TRBJ2-2; D is unresolved. The CDR3 length is 13 residues. Trimming took off 5 bases at V and 8 bases at J, with 12 bases between the two ends. In germline, CDR1 is SGHTA, CDR2 FQGNSA. CDR3 sequence (DNA): TGTGCCAGCAGCCTGGGTTGGGCTGGGGAGCTGTTTTTT. Encoded protein: CASSLGWAGELFF.

J is TRBJ1-1 and V is TRBV6-5; 7 bases fit TRBD1. The germline CDR1 and CDR2 sequences are MNHEY and SVGAGI. CDR3 size: 13 residues. With V trimmed by 6 bases and J by 6 bases, 7 bases remained unmatched. This CDR3 reads CASRDRPQAEAFF. The CDR3 nucleotides read TGTGCCAGCAGGGACAGGCCGCAGGCTGAAGCTTTCTTT.

The gene calls are TRBV9 and TRBJ2-5; TRBD2 matches at 11 bases. CDR3 length: 18 amino acids. Germline V gene data show CDR1 as SGDLS and CDR2 as YYNGEE. Trimming at V came to 4 bases and at J to 0 bases, leaving 11 bases not matched to a gene. CDR3 nucleotide sequence: TGTGCCAGCAGCCCCCCTCCTCGACTAGCGGGGTACCAAGAGACCCAGTACTTC. Residues: CASSPPPRLAGYQETQYF.